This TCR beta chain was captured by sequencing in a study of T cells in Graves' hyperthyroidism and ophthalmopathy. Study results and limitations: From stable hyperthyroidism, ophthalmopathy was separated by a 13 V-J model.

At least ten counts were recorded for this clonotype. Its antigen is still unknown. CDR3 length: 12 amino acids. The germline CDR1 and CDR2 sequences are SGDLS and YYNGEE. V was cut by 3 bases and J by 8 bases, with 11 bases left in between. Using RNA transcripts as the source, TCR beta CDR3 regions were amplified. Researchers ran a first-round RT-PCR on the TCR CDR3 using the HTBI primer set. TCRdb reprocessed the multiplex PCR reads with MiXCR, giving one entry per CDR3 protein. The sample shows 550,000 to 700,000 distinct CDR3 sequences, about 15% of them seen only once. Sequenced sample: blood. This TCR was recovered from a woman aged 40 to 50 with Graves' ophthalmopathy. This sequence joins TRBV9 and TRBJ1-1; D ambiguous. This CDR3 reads CASSAAGGEAFF. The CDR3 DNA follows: TGTGCCAGCAGCGCCGCGGGTGGGGAAGCTTTCTTT.